The 25 T cell receptor beta chains in this list originate from one sample, sequenced in a study of cytomegalovirus exposure and HLA in healthy donors. The PCR contained 60 Vbeta and 13 Jbeta primers. Profiling relied on immunoSEQ multiplex PCR, and the TCRdb table lists in-frame clones only, not all of them. The sample has hundreds of thousands of clones, approximately 90% seen once. The specimen sequenced was PBMCs. The receptors were gathered from a young woman in good health and CMV-seronegative.

The chain uses TRBV7-9 and TRBJ1-1, with D possibly being TRBD1 (6 bases). V gave up 5 bases and J gave up 10 bases, with 20 bases separating them. This CDR3 has 14 residues. CDR1 is SEHNR, CDR2 FQNEAQ, per germline (reference sequence). The CDR3 reads CASSPSGQRRVAFF. Written as DNA, the CDR3 is TGTGCCAGCAGCCCATCAGGACAGAGGCGGGTAGCTTTCTTT. Supplemented by reference TRBV7-9 and TRBJ1-1, the full variable domain reads DTGVSQNPRHKITKRGQNVTFRCDPISEHNRLYWYRQTLGQGPEFLTYFQNEAQLEKSRLLSDRFSAERPKGSFSTLEIQRTEQGDSAMYLCASSPSGQRRVAFFGQGTRLTVV.

V is TRBV7-9 and J is TRBJ2-5; TRBD2 matches at 10 bases. Unmatched junction bases numbered 8, after V lost 2 bases and J lost 2 bases. The CDR3 is 17 residues long. Germline V gene sequence: CDR1 SEHNR, CDR2 FQNEAQ (reference sequence). For the CDR3, the DNA is TGTGCCAGCAGCTTAAGAATAGCGGGGGGACTACAAGAGACCCAGTACTTC. Translation: CASSLRIAGGLQETQYF.

V usage is TRBV5-4 and J usage is TRBJ1-2; no definite D call. This CDR3 has 14 amino acids. Germline V gene data show CDR1 as SGHNT and CDR2 as YYREEE (reference sequence). With 1 base removed from V and 2 bases from J, the gap between germline ends came to 9 bases. CDR3 in DNA: TGTGCCAGCAGCTTGAAGACGGGGAACTATGGCTACACCTTC. Protein: CASSLKTGNYGYTF.

The rearrangement uses TRBV19 and TRBJ1-5; D remains ambiguous. The CDR3 extends over 16 amino acids. The V gene's germline CDR1 is LNHDA and CDR2 SQIVND (reference sequence). Trimming took 2 bases from V and 0 from J, leaving 11 bases between them. The CDR3 sequence is CASSITQLNSNQPQHF. In DNA, the CDR3 is TGTGCCAGTAGTATAACCCAGTTAAATAGCAATCAGCCCCAGCATTTT.

The chain joins TRBV15 to TRBJ2-1; 11 positions agree with TRBD2. CDR3 length equals 15 residues. V lost 7 bases, J lost 5 bases, and 7 bases stayed unmatched. The germline CDR1 and CDR2 sequences are LNHNV and YYDKDF (reference sequence). The CDR3 nucleotides are TGTGCCACCATTGGGGCGGGACTAGCGGACAATGAGCAGTTCTTC. Amino acid sequence: CATIGAGLADNEQFF. The variable domain in full, completed from reference TRBV15 and TRBJ2-1, reads DAMVIQNPRYQVTQFGKPVTLSCSQTLNHNVMYWYQQKSSQAPKLLFHYYDKDFNNEADTPDNFQSRRPNTSFCFLDIRSPGLGDTAMYLCATIGAGLADNEQFFGPGTRLTVL.

V is TRBV5-1 and J is TRBJ2-1; 10 nucleotides line up with TRBD2. This CDR3 is 15 amino acids long. Germline CDR1 reads SGHRS; CDR2 reads YFSETQ. Unmatched junction bases numbered 1, after V lost 0 bases and J lost 4 bases. This CDR3 reads CASSLGSGGYNEQFF. The CDR3 DNA reads TGCGCCAGCAGCTTGGGTAGCGGGGGGTACAATGAGCAGTTCTTC.

This sequence joins TRBV7-6 and TRBJ2-3, with D hard to call. CDR3 length equals 13 residues. Germline lookup yields CDR1 SGHVS and CDR2 FNYEAQ. V was cut by 5 bases and J by 2 bases, with 8 bases left in between. The CDR3 DNA follows: TGTGCCAGCAGCCTAATCTTCACAGATACGCAGTATTTT. Protein: CASSLIFTDTQYF.

V gene TRBV18 combines with J gene TRBJ1-1; unclear D gene. The germline gives CDR1 KGHSH, CDR2 LQKENI. The CDR3 covers 13 residues. V dropped 3 bases and J dropped 1 base, with 6 bases sitting between them. This chain's CDR3 is CASSPQENTEAFF. The CDR3 DNA reads TGTGCCAGCTCACCTCAGGAGAACACTGAAGCTTTCTTT.

This chain links TRBV11-2 with TRBJ1-4, with D possibly matching TRBD1 (5 bases). Germline V lookup: CDR1 SGHAT, CDR2 FQNNGV. The CDR3 spans 12 residues. V was shortened by 1 base and J by 8 bases, with 5 bases between the two germline ends. The CDR3 loop reads CASSLGGEKLFF. In nucleotides, the CDR3 is TGTGCCAGCAGCTTAGGGGGCGAAAAACTGTTTTTT.

V is TRBV11-2 and J is TRBJ1-1, with a tentative D call TRBD1 (6 bases). This CDR3 contains 15 residues. V was pared by 2 bases and J by 1 base, with 11 bases between. Germline CDR1 and CDR2: SGHAT and FQNNGV. CDR3 region: CASSLQGFGNTEAFF. The DNA of the CDR3 is TGTGCCAGCAGCTTACAGGGGTTTGGGAACACTGAAGCTTTCTTT. Full variable domain (missing parts from reference TRBV11-2 and TRBJ1-1): EAGVAQSPRYKIIEKRQSVAFWCNPISGHATLYWYQQILGQGPKLLIQFQNNGVVDDSQLPKDRFSAERLKGVDSTLKIQPAKLEDSAVYLCASSLQGFGNTEAFFGQGTRLTVV.

The V and J genes are TRBV20-1 and TRBJ1-1, with D maybe TRBD1 (6 bases). From germline, CDR1 is DFQATT and CDR2 SNEGSKA (reference sequence). V gave up 6 bases and J gave up 10 bases, with 9 bases separating them. CDR3 size: 9 residues. The CDR3 is CSAAGAAFF. As DNA, the CDR3 is TGCAGTGCGGCGGGGGCAGCTTTCTTT.

V and J are TRBV4-1 and TRBJ1-2, with 11 bases matching TRBD1. CDR3 length: 15 residues. V shed 6 bases, J shed 6 bases, and the junction held 9 bases outside the gene matches. CDR1 MGHRA and CDR2 YSYEKL come from the germline V gene. The CDR3 is CASRIPGQGVDGYTF. For the CDR3, the DNA is TGCGCCAGCAGGATTCCGGGACAGGGGGTGGATGGCTACACCTTC.

The chain joins TRBV30 to TRBJ2-5; TRBD1 aligns across 8 bases. CDR3 length: 15 residues. The junction had 8 bases not matched to a gene; V was cut back by 5 bases and J by 0 bases. CDR1 is GTSNPN and CDR2 is SVGIG in the germline V gene (reference sequence). CDR3 residues: CAWAPGTGNQETQYF. The DNA for the CDR3 is TGTGCCTGGGCTCCCGGGACAGGAAACCAAGAGACCCAGTACTTC.

The CDR3 protein is CASSEYGQGFMNTEAFF. CDR3 in DNA: TGTGCCAGCAGTGAATATGGCCAGGGGTTCATGAACACTGAAGCTTTCTTT. The chain couples TRBV25-1 to TRBJ1-1; TRBD1 is a possible D gene (6 bases). Germline lookup yields CDR1 MGHDK and CDR2 SYGVNS. The length of the CDR3 is 17 residues. V was clipped by 0 bases and J by 0 bases, with 14 bases between them.

This clone was detected only a few times. The V and J genes are TRBV18 and TRBJ1-5, with D possibly matching TRBD1 (5 bases). With 1 base removed from V and 2 bases from J, the gap between germline ends came to 9 bases. Germline lookup yields CDR1 KGHSH and CDR2 LQKENI. The CDR3 sequence is 15 residues long. The CDR3 DNA sequence: TGTGCCAGCTCACCACAAGGGGAGGGCAATCAGCCCCAGCATTTT. It codes for CASSPQGEGNQPQHF.

The chain recombines TRBV5-1 with TRBJ2-3; 7 bases map to TRBD2. Trimming removed 0 bases from V and 4 bases from J; junction bases left unmatched: 11. This CDR3 spans 17 amino acids. The germline gives CDR1 SGHRS, CDR2 YFSETQ. The CDR3, as DNA: TGCGCCAGCAGCTTGGGGGCTAGCGGTCCTCTGGCAGATACGCAGTATTTT. This encodes CASSLGASGPLADTQYF.

About this clone: The sample carries other DNA sequences with the same CDR3. The V call is TRBV9, the J call TRBJ2-7, with TRBD2 identical over 8 bases. Trimming removed 0 bases from V and 3 bases from J; junction bases left unmatched: 5. Germline loops: CDR1 SGDLS, CDR2 YYNGEE. The CDR3 runs 15 residues. CDR3 in DNA: TGTGCCAGCAGCGTAGCGGGGGGGCCGAGCTACGAGCAGTACTTC. Translated, it gives CASSVAGGPSYEQYF. The full variable domain, with the rest looked up from reference TRBV9 and TRBJ2-7, is DSGVTQTPKHLITATGQRVTLRCSPRSGDLSVYWYQQSLDQGLQFLIQYYNGEERAKGNILERFSAQQFPDLHSELNLSSLELGDSALYFCASSVAGGPSYEQYFGPGTRLTVT.

The chain couples TRBV29-1 to TRBJ1-2; 8 bases match TRBD1. From germline, CDR1 is SQVTM and CDR2 ANQGSEA. The CDR3 loop spans 15 amino acids. The trim removed 4 bases at V and 4 bases at J, leaving 11 bases unmatched. CDR3 residues: CSVVGTGAVSYGYTF. In DNA, the CDR3 is TGCAGCGTTGTGGGGACAGGCGCTGTCTCCTATGGCTACACCTTC. The variable domain in full, with the rest retrieved from reference TRBV29-1 and TRBJ1-2, is SAVISQKPSRDICQRGTSLTIQCQVDSQVTMMFWYRQQPGQSLTLIATANQGSEATYESGFVIDKFPISRPNLTFSTLTVSNMSPEDSSIYLCSVVGTGAVSYGYTFGSGTRLTVV.

The chain employs TRBV6-5 and TRBJ1-2, with D maybe TRBD1 (6 bases). V shed 0 bases and J shed 0 bases, with 11 bases lying between them. The CDR3 contains 16 residues. Germline CDR1 MNHEY, CDR2 SVGAGI. The CDR3 reads CASSYSGQLANYGYTF. CDR3 bases: TGTGCCAGCAGTTACTCCGGACAGTTAGCTAACTATGGCTACACCTTC.

This clone was seen only a few times. The rearrangement joins TRBV9 to TRBJ1-5; weak D call: TRBD1 (6 bases). The V and J ends lost 1 base and 6 bases respectively, with 11 bases between them. CDR1 and CDR2 from the germline V gene are SGDLS and YYNGEE. The CDR3 has 14 amino acids. In DNA, the CDR3 is TGTGCCAGCAGCGTACAGGGGAATAGTCAGCCCCAGCATTTT. Protein product: CASSVQGNSQPQHF.

The chain couples TRBV6-4 to TRBJ1-4; D perhaps matches TRBD1 (5 bases). The CDR3 totals 19 residues. The V gene's germline CDR1 is MRHNA and CDR2 SNTAGT. Trimming took 0 bases from V and 5 from J, leaving 22 bases between them. This chain's CDR3 is CASSDSTPRAPECNEKLFF. The DNA of the CDR3 is TGTGCCAGCAGTGACTCGACCCCCAGGGCCCCGGAGTGCAATGAAAAACTGTTTTTT.

In regard to this clone: The germline gene is not matched at one end of the junction; a read error may be the cause. The chain recombines TRBV7-3 with TRBJ1-2; D is ambiguous. Germline V gene sequence: CDR1 SGHTA, CDR2 FQGTGA. There are 17 residues in the CDR3. CDR3 nucleotides: TGTGCCAGCAGCATAACAGCGCTAGCGGGCCATTTTTATGGCTACACCTTC. Translation gives CASSITALAGHFYGYTF.

CDR3 sequence reads: CAWSGYGGASTGELFF. Written as DNA, the CDR3 is TGTGCCTGGAGTGGATACGGGGGGGCGAGCACCGGGGAGCTGTTTTTT. The rearrangement joins TRBV30 to TRBJ2-2, with 8 bases aligning to TRBD2. The J segment lost 4 bases and the V segment lost 1 base, leaving 8 bases of the junction unmatched. Germline loops: CDR1 GTSNPN, CDR2 SVGIG (reference sequence). The CDR3 has 16 amino acids.

CDR3 nucleotide sequence: TGTGCCAGCAGCCCATCCCCGGGGGGCGGCACAGATACGCAGTATTTT. It specifies CASSPSPGGGTDTQYF. The chain joins TRBV25-1 to TRBJ2-3; a weak D match, TRBD2 (7 bases). Germline V lookup: CDR1 MGHDK, CDR2 SYGVNS. V lost 6 bases, J lost 1 base, and 17 bases lay in between. The CDR3 covers 16 residues.

The V call is TRBV19, the J call TRBJ2-5; 9 bases line up with TRBD1. The J call could be wrong; TRBJ2-7 is a better fit for the DNA end. Per germline, CDR1 LNHDA and CDR2 SQIVND (reference sequence). The CDR3 consists of 13 residues. The chain's CDR3 is CASRRDRDGEQYF. CDR3 nucleotide sequence: TGTGCCAGTAGGAGGGACAGGGACGGCGAGCAGTACTTC.